The 23 T cell receptor beta chains below were found in one sample sequenced in a study of shared clonotypes between healthy human individuals. The assay was immunoSEQ multiplex PCR, and TCRdb's table has in-frame clones only and misses some. This sample has around 2.3 million clones, with roughly 95% found just once. The sample consisted of naive CD4+ T cells sorted from blood. Subset of the sample: CD45RA+ positively selected. These TCRs come from a man in his late teens or twenties in good health.

V usage is TRBV12-5 and J usage is TRBJ1-4; a possible D gene is TRBD1 (5 bases). V was clipped by 4 bases and J by 11 bases, with 23 bases between them. The CDR3 runs 16 residues. Germline V gene data show CDR1 as LGHNT and CDR2 as FRNRAP. The DNA of the CDR3 is TGTGCTAGTGGTTGGGACCCCGCGGGGATCTGCTGGAAACTGTTTTTT. Amino acid sequence: CASGWDPAGICWKLFF.

This chain joins TRBV2 and TRBJ2-7; TRBD1 matches 11 bases. Per germline, CDR1 SNHLY and CDR2 FYNNEI. CDR3 length: 14 residues. J lost 6 bases, V lost 5 bases, and 6 bases had no gene match. The CDR3 loop reads CASSKGQGVSEQYF. CDR3 nucleotides: TGTGCCAGCAGTAAGGGACAGGGGGTGAGCGAGCAGTACTTC.

The V gene is TRBV28, the J gene TRBJ1-5; D unclear. The CDR3 consists of 14 residues. The germline CDR1 and CDR2 sequences are MDHEN and SYDVKM. V dropped 4 bases and J dropped 0 bases, with 7 bases sitting between them. Written as DNA, the CDR3 is TGTGCCAGCAGTTCACGCAATAGCAATCAGCCCCAGCATTTT. Its protein product is CASSSRNSNQPQHF. The full variable domain, in which reference TRBV28 and TRBJ1-5 provide the parts outside the CDR3, is DVKVTQSSRYLVKRTGEKVFLECVQDMDHENMFWYRQDPGLGLRLIYFSYDVKMKEKGDIPEGYSVSREKKERFSLILESASTNQTSMYLCASSSRNSNQPQHFGDGTRLSIL.

V is TRBV18 and J is TRBJ2-7; D might be TRBD1 (6 bases). Trimming took 3 bases from V and 2 from J, leaving 17 bases between them. The CDR3 runs 16 residues. Germline-derived CDR1 and CDR2 are KGHSH and LQKENI. DNA of the CDR3: TGTGCCAGCTCACCCGTGGGGGCGGACGGAGCCTACGAGCAGTACTTC. Residues: CASSPVGADGAYEQYF.

The chain is built from TRBV7-9 and TRBJ1-1, with 7 bases matching TRBD1. The CDR3 length is 13 residues. CDR1 SEHNR and CDR2 FQNEAQ come from the germline V gene (reference sequence). After removal of 5 bases from V and 4 bases from J, the junction contained 4 bases not matched to a gene. This CDR3 reads CASSMTGITEAFF. In DNA form, the CDR3 reads TGTGCCAGCAGCATGACAGGGATCACTGAAGCTTTCTTT.

The chain joins TRBV25-1 to TRBJ2-5, with 8 bases fitting TRBD2. J lost 7 bases, V lost 8 bases, and 12 bases had no gene match. From germline, CDR1 is MGHDK and CDR2 SYGVNS. CDR3 length: 14 amino acids. The CDR3 sequence is CASRLTGGAGTQYF. CDR3 nucleotide sequence: TGTGCCAGCCGACTAACGGGAGGGGCCGGGACCCAGTACTTC.

This chain uses TRBV6-1 with TRBJ2-1; TRBD2 matches 7 bases. This CDR3 has 16 residues. V lost 3 bases and J lost 4; bases outside the gene matches: 9. Germline CDR1 and CDR2: MNHNS and SASEGT. As DNA, the CDR3 is TGTGCCAGCAGTGAGCTTAGCGGGTACGGATACAATGAGCAGTTCTTC. This gives the protein CASSELSGYGYNEQFF.

The genes are TRBV6-5 and TRBJ1-2; a weak D match, TRBD1 (6 bases). This CDR3 region has 14 residues. CDR1 and CDR2 from the germline V gene are MNHEY and SVGAGI. Trimming removed 6 bases from V and 8 bases from J, with 19 bases in between. Here the CDR3 reads CASSRGGWERGYTF. CDR3 in DNA: TGTGCCAGCAGCCGTGGGGGCTGGGAGAGAGGCTACACCTTC.

The chain joins TRBV29-1 to TRBJ2-5; 8 bases match TRBD2. The CDR3 consists of 12 residues. Germline V gene sequence: CDR1 SQVTM, CDR2 ANQGSEA. With 5 bases clipped from V and 2 bases from J, the junction kept 1 base outside the gene matches. CDR3 DNA sequence: TGCAGCGTTCAGCGGGGGCAAGAGACCCAGTACTTC. Translated, it gives CSVQRGQETQYF.

V usage is TRBV25-1 and J usage is TRBJ2-3; D is unresolved. The CDR3 runs to 13 residues. The ends were cut back, 5 bases at V and 1 base at J, with 7 bases in the middle. Germline V CDR1 and CDR2: MGHDK, SYGVNS. This CDR3 is CASSRFGTDTQYF. As DNA, the CDR3 is TGTGCCAGCAGTAGGTTCGGCACAGATACGCAGTATTTT.

Comment on this clone: The sample has other DNA sequences that encode this CDR3 too. V and J are TRBV11-2 and TRBJ1-4, with TRBD1 as a possible D gene (5 bases). CDR3 length equals 12 residues. V was shortened by 8 bases and J by 4 bases, with 8 bases between the two germline ends. Germline CDR1 is SGHAT and CDR2 is FQNNGV. CDR3 protein: CASRGGNEKLFF. The CDR3 region has the DNA TGTGCCAGCCGGGGCGGTAATGAAAAACTGTTTTTT.

The chain combines TRBV7-9 with TRBJ2-1, with D unresolved. The germline V gene encodes CDR1 SEHNR and CDR2 FQNEAQ (reference sequence). The CDR3 covers 17 residues. Trimming removed 2 bases from V and 4 bases from J, with 18 bases in between. The CDR3 sequence: CASSLRDQVSPYNEQFF. DNA for the CDR3: TGTGCCAGCAGCTTAAGGGATCAGGTTTCACCTTACAATGAGCAGTTCTTC. Using reference TRBV7-9 and TRBJ2-1 for the parts outside the CDR3, the full variable domain is DTGVSQNPRHKITKRGQNVTFRCDPISEHNRLYWYRQTLGQGPEFLTYFQNEAQLEKSRLLSDRFSAERPKGSFSTLEIQRTEQGDSAMYLCASSLRDQVSPYNEQFFGPGTRLTVL.

This chain links TRBV9 with TRBJ2-6; 8 nucleotides line up with TRBD2. Germline assignment: CDR1 SGDLS and CDR2 YYNGEE. J was trimmed by 0 bases and V by 3 bases; bases with no gene match: 5. The CDR3 spans 17 residues. The CDR3: CASSGRTSPSGANVLTF. In DNA form, the CDR3 reads TGTGCCAGCAGCGGGCGGACTAGCCCCTCTGGGGCCAACGTCCTGACTTTC.

Concerning this clone: The sample carries other DNA sequences with the same CDR3. The CDR3 nucleotides read TGTGCCAGCAGTCCCGGCCGCTCCTACGAGCAGTACTTC. Translating gives CASSPGRSYEQYF. The V gene is TRBV6-5, the J gene TRBJ2-7; D is uncertain. Germline lookup yields CDR1 MNHEY and CDR2 SVGAGI. This CDR3 spans 13 amino acids. V lost 5 bases and J 0 bases, leaving 8 bases between the germline ends.

This clone was seen more than once but under ten times. The sample carries other DNA sequences with the same CDR3. V usage is TRBV5-1 and J usage is TRBJ1-1; D is unresolved. The CDR3 sequence is 13 residues long. Germline V gene sequence: CDR1 SGHRS, CDR2 YFSETQ. V dropped 2 bases and J dropped 1 base, with 6 bases sitting between them. The CDR3 DNA is TGCGCCAGCAGCTTTAGGGAGAACACTGAAGCTTTCTTT. Encoded protein: CASSFRENTEAFF. The whole variable domain, filled in from reference TRBV5-1 and TRBJ1-1, reads KAGVTQTPRYLIKTRGQQVTLSCSPISGHRSVSWYQQTPGQGLQFLFEYFSETQRNKGNFPGRFSGRQFSNSRSEMNVSTLELGDSALYLCASSFRENTEAFFGQGTRLTVV.

The CDR3 DNA sequence: TGTGCCACCAGCAGAGATGCTAGTTTGGGAGAGACCCAGTACTTC. It specifies CATSRDASLGETQYF. The genes are TRBV15 and TRBJ2-5, with D unclear. The CDR3 is 15 residues long. V lost 0 bases and J 4 bases, leaving 12 bases between the germline ends. Germline V lookup: CDR1 LNHNV, CDR2 YYDKDF (reference sequence).

This clone was seen only once. The chain is built from TRBV15 and TRBJ1-4; TRBD1 is a possible D gene (5 bases). The CDR3 loop spans 14 amino acids. CDR1 and CDR2 (germline): LNHNV, YYDKDF (reference sequence). Trimming took off 5 bases at V and 13 bases at J, with 20 bases between the two ends. The CDR3: CATSSSPGPKGLFF. The CDR3 DNA is TGTGCCACCAGCTCCTCTCCGGGACCAAAAGGACTGTTTTTT.

The chain links TRBV6-6 to TRBJ2-4; D is unclear. V was trimmed by 6 bases and J by 0 bases, leaving 6 bases between them. CDR1 is MNHNY, CDR2 SVGAGI, per germline (reference sequence). The CDR3 is made up of 13 amino acids. CDR3 in DNA: TGTGCCAGCAGCTGGGTAGCCAAAAACATTCAGTACTTC. Encoded protein: CASSWVAKNIQYF.

The chain joins TRBV15 to TRBJ2-7; 7 bases map to TRBD1. Germline-derived CDR1 and CDR2 are LNHNV and YYDKDF (reference sequence). CDR3 size: 13 residues. The V segment lost 0 bases and the J segment 5 bases; nucleotides outside the gene matches: 1. The CDR3 region is CATSRDRGNEQYF. The CDR3 DNA reads as TGTGCCACCAGCAGAGACAGGGGGAACGAGCAGTACTTC.

The V call is TRBV5-6, the J call TRBJ2-7, with 12 positions matching TRBD2. This CDR3 comprises 16 residues. The J segment lost 4 bases and the V segment lost 4 bases, leaving 9 bases of the junction unmatched. Germline CDR1 is SGHDT and CDR2 is YYEEEE. The CDR3 region is CASSLPGTSGRYEQYF. For the CDR3, the DNA is TGTGCCAGCAGCCTCCCCGGGACTAGCGGGCGGTACGAGCAGTACTTC.

This clone was seen only once. The chain has TRBV7-3 and TRBJ2-3, with TRBD1 matching over 11 bases. Germline CDR1 SGHTA, CDR2 FQGTGA. The CDR3 has 15 residues. The V and J ends lost 5 bases and 4 bases, in that order; junction bases with no gene match: 5. Here the CDR3 DNA reads TGTGCCAGCAGCGCGGACAGGGGGCACGCAGATACGCAGTATTTT. Residues: CASSADRGHADTQYF.

This CDR3 reads CASSPSGGGTEAFF. The CDR3 DNA reads as TGTGCCAGCAGTCCAAGCGGGGGAGGAACTGAAGCTTTCTTT. This chain uses TRBV6-5 with TRBJ1-1; D perhaps matches TRBD1 (5 bases). Germline V lookup: CDR1 MNHEY, CDR2 SVGAGI. This CDR3 is 14 amino acids long. Trimming removed 5 bases at V and 5 bases at J, with 15 bases between.

The CDR3 is CASSLVTVGNTEAFF. CDR3 in DNA: TGTGCCAGCAGCTTAGTGACAGTGGGAAACACTGAAGCTTTCTTT. V usage is TRBV11-2 and J usage is TRBJ1-1; D is possibly TRBD1 (5 bases). Between the trimmed V and J ends, which lost 1 base and 2 bases, there was a span of 11 bases. Germline CDR1 SGHAT, CDR2 FQNNGV. The CDR3 is 15 residues long.